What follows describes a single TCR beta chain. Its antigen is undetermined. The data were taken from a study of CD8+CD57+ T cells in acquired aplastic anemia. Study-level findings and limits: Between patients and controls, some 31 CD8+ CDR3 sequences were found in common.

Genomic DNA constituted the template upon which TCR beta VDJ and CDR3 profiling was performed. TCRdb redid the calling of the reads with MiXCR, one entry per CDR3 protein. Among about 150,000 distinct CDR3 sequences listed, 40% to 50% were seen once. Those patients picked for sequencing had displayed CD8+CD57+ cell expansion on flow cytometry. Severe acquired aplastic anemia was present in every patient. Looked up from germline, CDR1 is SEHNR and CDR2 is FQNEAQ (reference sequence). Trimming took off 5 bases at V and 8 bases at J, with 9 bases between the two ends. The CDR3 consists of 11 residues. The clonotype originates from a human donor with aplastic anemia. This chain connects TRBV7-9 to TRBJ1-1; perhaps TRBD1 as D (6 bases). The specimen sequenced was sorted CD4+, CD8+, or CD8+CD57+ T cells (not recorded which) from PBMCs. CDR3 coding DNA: TGTGCCAGCAGCCAGACAGGAGAAGCTTTCTTT. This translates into CASSQTGEAFF.